This TCR beta chain is drawn from a study of CD8 T cells in ankylosing spondylitis. This clonotype was detected a few times. TCRdb called the 5' RACE reads again in MiXCR, with one record for every CDR3 protein. The sample holds just over 350,000 distinct CDR3 sequences; 20% are singletons and the top ten take about an eighth. This CDR3 contains 17 residues. The germline gives CDR1 KGHDR, CDR2 SFDVKD. V shed 4 bases and J 4 bases; nucleotides not matched to a gene: 9. The chain combines TRBV24-1 with TRBJ2-2, with 9 bases fitting TRBD1. The clonotype was recovered from a male donor with ankylosing spondylitis or in good health (not recorded which). Specimen: blood, either unsorted or a sorted T cell fraction (not recorded which). CDR3 protein: CATSDPTGTGFTGELFF. The CDR3 DNA is TGTGCCACCAGTGACCCCACCGGGACAGGGTTCACCGGGGAGCTGTTTTTT.